This TCR beta chain was profiled in a study of blood T cells in healthy people across ages. General study results and limits: The percentage of naive T cells correlated strongly with TCR beta diversity.

Using a J-beta primer mix together with a sample-barcoded 5' primer, a second PCR was run for roughly 7 to 11 cycles. TCRdb independently ran MiXCR on the 5' RACE reads; one entry per CDR3 protein. The table has nearly 800,000 distinct CDR3 sequences, around three fifths seen once. Germline V gene lookup returns CDR1 MNHEY and CDR2 SVGAGI. The CDR3 sequence runs 17 residues, both termini included. Comments on this clonotype: What it recognizes is unknown. The DNA is omitted, as the CDR3 cannot be located on it reliably, and the CDR3 follows TCRdb's listing.

The specimen sequenced was blood. The clonotype comes from a man in his forties in good health. V and J are TRBV6-5 and TRBJ2-4; the listed D gene, TRBD1, was not tested against the DNA. This CDR3 is CASSSSPPGQGAYEQYF.